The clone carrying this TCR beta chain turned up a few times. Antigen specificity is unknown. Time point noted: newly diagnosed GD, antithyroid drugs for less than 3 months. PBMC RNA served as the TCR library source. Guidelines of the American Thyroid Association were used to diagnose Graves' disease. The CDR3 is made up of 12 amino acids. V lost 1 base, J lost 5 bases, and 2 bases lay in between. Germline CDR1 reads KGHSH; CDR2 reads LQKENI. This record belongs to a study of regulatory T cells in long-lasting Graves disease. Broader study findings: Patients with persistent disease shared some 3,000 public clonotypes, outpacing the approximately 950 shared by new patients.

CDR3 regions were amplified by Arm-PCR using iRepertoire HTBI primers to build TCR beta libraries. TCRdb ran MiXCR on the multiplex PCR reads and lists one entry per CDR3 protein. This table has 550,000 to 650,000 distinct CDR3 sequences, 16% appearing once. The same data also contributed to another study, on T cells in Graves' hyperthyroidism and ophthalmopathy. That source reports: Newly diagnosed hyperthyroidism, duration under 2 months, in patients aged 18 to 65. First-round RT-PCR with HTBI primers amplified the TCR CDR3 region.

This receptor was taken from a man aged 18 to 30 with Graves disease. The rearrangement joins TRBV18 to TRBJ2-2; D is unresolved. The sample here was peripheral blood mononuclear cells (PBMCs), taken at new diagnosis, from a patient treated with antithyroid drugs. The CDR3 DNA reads TGTGCCAGCTCACCACTGACCGGGGAGCTGTTTTTT. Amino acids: CASSPLTGELFF. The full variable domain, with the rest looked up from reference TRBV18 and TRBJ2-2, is NAGVMQNPRHLVRRRGQEARLRCSPMKGHSHVYWYRQLPEEGLKFMVYLQKENIIDESGMPKERFSAEFPKEGPSILRIQQVVRGDSAAYFCASSPLTGELFFGEGSRLTVL.